A selection of T cell receptor beta chains follows, all from one sample in a study of read filtering for tumor transcriptome and immune sequencing. TCRdb re-derived calls from the reads in MiXCR, one entry per CDR3 protein. The sample includes 130,000 or so distinct CDR3 sequences, roughly 13% seen only once; the top ten take 8% to 9%. The sample was a population of CD138-negative cells sorted from bone marrow. Every receptor here comes from a donor over 35 with multiple myeloma. Each CDR3 is given with its conserved first and last residue. D genes are given only for firm matches. Expanded clones are given a class, and other clones once, few, many or no size at all.

J gene	clone size	V gene	D gene	CDR3 DNA	CDR3 protein
TRBJ1-3	many	TRBV5-5	.	TGTGCCAGCAGCTTGCAGCGGGGTGGAAACACCATATATTTT	CASSLQRGGNTIYF
TRBJ2-2	few	TRBV7-2	.	TGTGCCAGCAGCCCGACACGAGGGAACACCGGGGAGCTGTTTTTT	CASSPTRGNTGELFF
TRBJ2-2	many	TRBV24-1	.	TGTGCCACCAGTGATCGGGGGGAGCTGTTTTTT	CATSDRGELFF
TRBJ1-1	many	TRBV7-6	.	TGTGCCAGCAGCTTAAAACGAACCGGAGCAGCTACGCCTATGGGCACTGAAGCTTTCTTT	CASSLKRTGAATPMGTEAFF
TRBJ2-7	many	TRBV29-1	.	TGCAGCGTTGGGAGGGACAGAGTACGTGGGGCCTACGAGCAGTACTTC	CSVGRDRVRGAYEQYF
TRBJ2-2	once	TRBV24-1	.	TGTGCCACCAGTGATTCGGAGGGTAACCCGAACACCGAGGAGCTGTTTTTT	CATSDSEGNPNTEELFF
TRBJ1-1	many	TRBV11-3	.	TGTGCCAGCAGCCTCTCAAGGGCTAGAGACACTGAAGCTTTCTTT	CASSLSRARDTEAFF
TRBJ2-4	few	TRBV12-3/TRBV12-4	.	TGTGCCAGCAGTTTGGGCAGGATAGACCACAAAAACATTCAGTACTTC	CASSLGRIDHKNIQYF
TRBJ2-1	many	TRBV5-1	TRBD2	TGCGCCAGCAGCACCGGGACTAGCGGGAGGGCGAAAGCCAATGAGCAGTTCTTC	CASSTGTSGRAKANEQFF
TRBJ2-7	many	TRBV3-1	.	TGTGCCAGCAGCCTCCGGGGCACCTACGAGCAGTACTTC	CASSLRGTYEQYF
TRBJ2-7	.	TRBV20-1	TRBD2	TGCAGTGCTAGAGTTAATAGCGGGGTGGTGCAGTACTTC	CSARVNSGVVQYF
TRBJ2-7	many	TRBV20-1	.	TGCAGTGCTAGAGATAAGGGATGGACTTCCGAGCAGTACTTC	CSARDKGWTSEQYF
TRBJ2-7	.	TRBV7-9	TRBD2	TGTGCCAGCAGCCCCTGGGAGGGGAGCTACGAGCAGTACTTC	CASSPWEGSYEQYF
TRBJ1-1	many	TRBV7-3	.	TGTGCCAGCAGCTCCCTACCGGGACTCTCCCCAGCTTTCTTT	CASSSLPGLSPAFF
TRBJ1-2	many	TRBV28	TRBD1	TGTGCCAGCAGTTGGGGACAGTATGGCTACACCTTC	CASSWGQYGYTF
TRBJ2-2	.	TRBV11-2	.	TGTGCCAGCAGCCCCAGGACAGGGAGGGCCGGGGAGCTGTTTTTT	CASSPRTGRAGELFF
TRBJ2-7	many	TRBV7-9	TRBD1	TGTGCCAGCAGCATCCGGGACAGGGGAAACGAGCAGTACTTC	CASSIRDRGNEQYF